The 5 T cell receptor beta chains presented below share a single source sample, sequenced in a study of T cells after posttransplantation cyclophosphamide. Method: immunoSEQ multiplex PCR; TCRdb's copy keeps in-frame clones and lacks some. This table has 31,000 or so clones, 90% to 95% appearing once. The naive gate required viable CD3+CD4+ or CD3+CD8+ cells with CCR7+CD45RA+CD45RO-CD95-CD27+CD28+ phenotype. The sequenced material came from naive CD4+ T cells sorted from PBMCs. The receptors stem from a woman aged 55-70 years in good health, CMV-negative, and a related stem cell transplant donor.

This chain joins TRBV28 and TRBJ2-7; 7 nucleotides match TRBD2. The V segment lost 3 bases and the J segment 4 bases; nucleotides outside the gene matches: 6. The CDR3 totals 14 residues. In germline, CDR1 is MDHEN, CDR2 SYDVKM. Written as DNA, the CDR3 is TGTGCCAGCAGTTTCGCGGGAGTAATATACGAGCAGTACTTC. Its translation is CASSFAGVIYEQYF.

V gene TRBV10-3 combines with J gene TRBJ2-3, with 8 bases aligning to TRBD2. The germline V gene has CDR1 ENHRY and CDR2 SYGVKD. V trimming: 5 bases; J trimming: 4 bases; junction bases outside the gene matches: 8. The CDR3 covers 15 residues. CDR3 nucleotide sequence: TGTGCCATCAGTCTTTCCGGGGGGGAATCAGATACGCAGTATTTT. Translation: CAISLSGGESDTQYF.

This sequence joins TRBV5-6 and TRBJ1-2, with TRBD1 matching over 7 bases. Germline CDR1 SGHDT, CDR2 YYEEEE. Trimming at V came to 4 bases and at J to 2 bases, leaving 5 bases not matched to a gene. The CDR3 runs 14 residues. CDR3 sequence: CASSPTGENYGYTF. The CDR3 region has the DNA TGTGCCAGCAGCCCCACAGGGGAAAACTATGGCTACACCTTC.

The rearrangement joins TRBV25-1 to TRBJ2-7; TRBD2 might be the D (5 bases). There are 13 residues in the CDR3. CDR1 and CDR2 (germline): MGHDK, SYGVNS. V lost 3 bases, J lost 2 bases, and 8 bases lay in between. The DNA of the CDR3 is TGTGCCAGCAGTGAGGTGGGAGCCTACGAGCAGTACTTC. It translates to CASSEVGAYEQYF.

The gene calls are TRBV14 and TRBJ1-6, with D perhaps TRBD1 (5 bases). From germline, CDR1 is SGHDN and CDR2 FVKESK. V lost 1 base, J lost 0 bases, and 10 bases lay in between. This CDR3 comprises 17 residues. The DNA for the CDR3 is TGTGCCAGCAGCCAAGTCGGGGGGAGCTCCTATAATTCACCCCTCCACTTT. Its protein product is CASSQVGGSSYNSPLHF.